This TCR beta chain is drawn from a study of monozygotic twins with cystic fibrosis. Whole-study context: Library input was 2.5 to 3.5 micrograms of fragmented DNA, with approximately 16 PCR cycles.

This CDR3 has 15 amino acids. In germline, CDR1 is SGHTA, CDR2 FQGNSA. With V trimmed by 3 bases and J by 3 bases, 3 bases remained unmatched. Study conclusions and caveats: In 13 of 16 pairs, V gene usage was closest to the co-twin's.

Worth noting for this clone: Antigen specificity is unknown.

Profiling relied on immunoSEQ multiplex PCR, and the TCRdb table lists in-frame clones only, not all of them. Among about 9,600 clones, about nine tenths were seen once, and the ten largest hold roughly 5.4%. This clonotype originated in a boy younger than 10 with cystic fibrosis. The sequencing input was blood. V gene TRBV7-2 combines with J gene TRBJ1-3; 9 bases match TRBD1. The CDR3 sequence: CASSLGTGNGNTIYF. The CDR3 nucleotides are TGTGCCAGCAGCTTGGGGACAGGGAATGGAAACACCATATATTTT.